A selection of T cell receptor beta chains follows, all from one sample in a study of OX40 agonist ivuxolimab in advanced cancers. The data were produced by immunoSEQ multiplex PCR, yet TCRdb's version contains in-frame clones alone and is incomplete. The table records roughly 48,000 clones, 83% of them present only once. The specimen was CD4+ or CD8+ T cells sorted from blood, collected in a trial of the OX40 agonist ivuxolimab. These receptor sequences come from an adult with an advanced solid tumor such as melanoma, head and neck, liver or kidney cancer. CDR3s leave out the opening cysteine and the closing phenylalanine or tryptophan.

v_gene	j_gene	CDR3aa
TRBV5-4	TRBJ2-3	ASSLGTYPSTDTQY
TRBV7-2	TRBJ2-3	ASSLASSGVDTQY
TRBV5-1	TRBJ2-7	ASSLGQARVYEQY
TRBV5-1	TRBJ2-5	ASSLGGSSRETQY
TRBV6-5	TRBJ2-7	ASRGTAYEQY
TRBV29-1	TRBJ1-1	SVLDPGEAF
TRBV7-8	TRBJ2-7	ASSSSPIYGTYEQY
TRBV19	TRBJ1-1	ASIRKGTEAF
TRBV5-1	TRBJ2-1	ASTGQGSHEQF
TRBV9	TRBJ1-1	ASSVASNTEAF
TRBV7-2	TRBJ2-7	ASSSQGRGYEQY
TRBV6-6	TRBJ2-1	ASSPASQYNEQF
TRBV19	NA	ETYEQY
TRBV5-4	TRBJ2-5	ASSRQDRETQY
TRBV5-1	TRBJ2-3	ASSWTSGGSIDTQY
TRBV30	TRBJ1-2	AWSVHKGAGYGYT
TRBV5-8	TRBJ2-3	ASSFGHGRADTQY
TRBV30	TRBJ1-5	AWKAWTGEDQPQH
TRBV7-3	TRBJ2-2	ASSLSTNTGELF
TRBV6-5	TRBJ2-7	ASRLWGTYEQY
TRBV6-1	TRBJ1-5	ASISAGAGQPQH
TRBV29-1	TRBJ1-3	SVVGGSGNTIY
TRBV30	TRBJ2-7	AWIDPGRAPYEQY
TRBV6-5	TRBJ1-4	ASSYLGQGTEKLF
TRBV6-1	TRBJ2-7	ASNPSGGAEQY
TRBV4-3	TRBJ1-2	ASSQDTVYGYT
TRBV9	TRBJ2-1	ASERGDYNEQF
TRBV10-2	TRBJ2-3	ASTTSGITDTQY
TRBV5-1	TRBJ2-1	ASTRGTDSYNEQF
TRBV14	TRBJ1-6	ASSRDSRNSPLH